The present T cell receptor (beta chain) was sequenced within a study of shared clonotypes between healthy human individuals. Looking at the study overall: Two women and a few men aged 18 to 49 served as donors.

The study's findings and limits: Sampling used blood alone; tissue repertoires probably differ. Clonotype sharing across donors was expected to vary with sequencing depth. The low donor count limited represented genetic and exposure-history diversity.

Trimming removed 1 base from V and 0 bases from J, with 6 bases in between. CDR1 and CDR2 from the germline V gene are SGHRS and YFSETQ. This CDR3 region has 14 residues. The table lists this clone with a count of one. No antigen is known for it. In the same sample, other DNA sequences code for this CDR3. Libraries were prepared by immunoSEQ multiplex PCR; TCRdb keeps only in-frame clonotypes and omits some of them. The data contain about 980,000 clones, approximately 80% of them singletons. This rearrangement joins TRBV5-1 to TRBJ2-3; no reliable D call. Sequenced input: memory CD4+ T cells sorted from blood. Described subset: CD45RA-negative fraction. The clonotype originates from a man younger than 30 in good health. The CDR3 region has the DNA TGCGCCAGCAGCTTGTCCGGTAGCACAGATACGCAGTATTTT. Protein sequence: CASSLSGSTDTQYF.